Sequencing of this T cell receptor beta chain was carried out in a study of CD8+ T cells in alopecia areata. It was cDNA, reverse transcribed from extracted RNA, that served as the sequencing template. Clones were read by immunoSEQ multiplex PCR, and TCRdb kept only the in-frame ones, dropping some. Of over 150,000 clones listed, less than 70% are singletons. Germline V gene lookup returns CDR1 SQVTM and CDR2 ANQGSEA. The CDR3 is made up of 13 amino acids. With 3 bases removed from V and 1 base from J, the gap between germline ends came to 9 bases. Noted treatment: oral pan-JAK inhibitor, 5-10 mg twice daily. Peripheral blood, together with lesional scalp punch biopsies, was collected from alopecia areata patients.

V and J are TRBV29-1 and TRBJ2-5, with D possibly being TRBD2 (5 bases). Material: CD4+ T cells sorted from blood, obtained at week 24, from a patient treated with tofacitinib. This sequence was found in a human donor with alopecia areata. The CDR3 loop is CSVEIRGQETQYF. For the CDR3, the DNA is TGCAGCGTTGAGATCCGGGGCCAAGAGACCCAGTACTTC.